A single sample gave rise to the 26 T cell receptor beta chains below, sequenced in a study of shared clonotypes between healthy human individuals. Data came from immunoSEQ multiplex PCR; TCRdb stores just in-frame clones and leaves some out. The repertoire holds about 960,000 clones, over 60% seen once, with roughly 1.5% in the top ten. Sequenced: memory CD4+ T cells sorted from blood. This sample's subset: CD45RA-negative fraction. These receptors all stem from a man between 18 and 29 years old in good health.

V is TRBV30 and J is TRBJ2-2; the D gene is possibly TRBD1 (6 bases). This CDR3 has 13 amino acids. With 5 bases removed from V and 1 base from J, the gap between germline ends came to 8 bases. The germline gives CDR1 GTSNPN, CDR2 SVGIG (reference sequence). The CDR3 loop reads CAWATGNTGELFF. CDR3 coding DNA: TGTGCCTGGGCGACAGGGAACACCGGGGAGCTGTTTTTT.

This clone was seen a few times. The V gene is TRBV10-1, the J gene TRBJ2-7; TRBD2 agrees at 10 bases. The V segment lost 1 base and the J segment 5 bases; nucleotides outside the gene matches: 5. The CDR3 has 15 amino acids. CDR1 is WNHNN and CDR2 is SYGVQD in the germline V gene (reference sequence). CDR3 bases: TGCGCCAGCAGTGAGTTGGCTAGCGGGGGTCACGAGCAGTACTTC. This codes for CASSELASGGHEQYF.

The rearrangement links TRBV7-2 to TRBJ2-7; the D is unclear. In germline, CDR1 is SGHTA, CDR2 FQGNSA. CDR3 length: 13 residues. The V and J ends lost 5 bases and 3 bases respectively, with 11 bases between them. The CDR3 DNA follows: TGTGCCAGCAGCAATGTCCTACTCTACGAGCAGTACTTC. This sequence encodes CASSNVLLYEQYF.

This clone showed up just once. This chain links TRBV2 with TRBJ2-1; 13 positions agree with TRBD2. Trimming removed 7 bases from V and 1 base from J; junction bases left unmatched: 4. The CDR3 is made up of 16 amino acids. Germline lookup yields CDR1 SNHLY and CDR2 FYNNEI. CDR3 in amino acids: CASTRTSGSSYNEQFF. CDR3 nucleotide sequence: TGTGCCAGCACCCGGACTAGCGGGAGTTCCTACAATGAGCAGTTCTTC. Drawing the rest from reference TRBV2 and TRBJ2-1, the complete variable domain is EPEVTQTPSHQVTQMGQEVILRCVPISNHLYFYWYRQILGQKVEFLVSFYNNEISEKSEIFDDQFSVERPDGSNFTLKIRSTKLEDSAMYFCASTRTSGSSYNEQFFGPGTRLTVL.

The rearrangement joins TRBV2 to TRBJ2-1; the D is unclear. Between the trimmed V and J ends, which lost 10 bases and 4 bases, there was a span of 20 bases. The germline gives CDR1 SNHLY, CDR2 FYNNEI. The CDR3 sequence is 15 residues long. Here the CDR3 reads CATKANGGLYNEQFF. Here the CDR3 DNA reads TGTGCCACCAAGGCGAACGGCGGCCTATACAATGAGCAGTTCTTC. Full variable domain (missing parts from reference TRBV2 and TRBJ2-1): EPEVTQTPSHQVTQMGQEVILRCVPISNHLYFYWYRQILGQKVEFLVSFYNNEISEKSEIFDDQFSVERPDGSNFTLKIRSTKLEDSAMYFCATKANGGLYNEQFFGPGTRLTVL.

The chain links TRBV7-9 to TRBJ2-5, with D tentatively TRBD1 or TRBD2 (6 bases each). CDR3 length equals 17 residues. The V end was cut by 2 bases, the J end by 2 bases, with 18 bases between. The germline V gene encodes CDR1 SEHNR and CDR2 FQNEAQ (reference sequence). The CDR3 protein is CASSLRGRTGAQETQYF. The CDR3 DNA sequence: TGTGCCAGCAGCTTAAGGGGCCGTACGGGGGCACAAGAGACCCAGTACTTC.

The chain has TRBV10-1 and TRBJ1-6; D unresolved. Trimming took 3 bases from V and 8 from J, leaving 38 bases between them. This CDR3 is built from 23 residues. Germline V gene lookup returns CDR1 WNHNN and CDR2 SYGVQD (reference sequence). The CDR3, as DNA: TGCGCCAGCAGTGATATCCCCAACCCGGGATTTCGTCCCCGGGAGGGTCCTTATTCACCCCTCCACTTT. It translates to CASSDIPNPGFRPREGPYSPLHF.

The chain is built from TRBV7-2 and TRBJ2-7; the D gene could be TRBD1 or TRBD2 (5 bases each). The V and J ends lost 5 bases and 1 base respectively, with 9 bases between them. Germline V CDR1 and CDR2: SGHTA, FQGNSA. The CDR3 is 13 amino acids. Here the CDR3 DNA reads TGTGCCAGCAGCGGGACGGTTTCCTACGAGCAGTACTTC. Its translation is CASSGTVSYEQYF.

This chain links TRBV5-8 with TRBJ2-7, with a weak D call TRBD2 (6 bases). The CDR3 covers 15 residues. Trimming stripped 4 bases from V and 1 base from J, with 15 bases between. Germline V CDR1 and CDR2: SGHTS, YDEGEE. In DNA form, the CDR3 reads TGTGCCAGCAGCCCAACGGACGGAGGGTCCTACGAGCAGTACTTC. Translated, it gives CASSPTDGGSYEQYF.

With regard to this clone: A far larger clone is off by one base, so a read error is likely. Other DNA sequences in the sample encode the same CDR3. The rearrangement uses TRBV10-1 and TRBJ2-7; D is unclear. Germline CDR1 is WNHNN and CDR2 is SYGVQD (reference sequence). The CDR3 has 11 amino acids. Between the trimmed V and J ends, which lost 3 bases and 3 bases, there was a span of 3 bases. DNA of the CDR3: TGCGCCAGCAGTGACAGCTACGAGCAGTACTTC. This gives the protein CASSDSYEQYF.

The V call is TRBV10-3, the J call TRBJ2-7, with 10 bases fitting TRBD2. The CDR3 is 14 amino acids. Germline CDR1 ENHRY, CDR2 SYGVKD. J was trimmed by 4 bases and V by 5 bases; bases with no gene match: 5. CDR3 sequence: CAISPAGGLYEQYF. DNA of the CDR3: TGTGCCATCAGTCCAGCGGGGGGGCTGTACGAGCAGTACTTC.

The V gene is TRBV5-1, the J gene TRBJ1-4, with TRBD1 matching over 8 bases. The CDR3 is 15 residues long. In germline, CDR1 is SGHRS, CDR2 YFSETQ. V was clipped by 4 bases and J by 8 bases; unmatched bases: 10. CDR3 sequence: CASSTSGGANEKLFF. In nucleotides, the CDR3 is TGCGCCAGCAGCACCTCAGGGGGCGCGAACGAAAAACTGTTTTTT.

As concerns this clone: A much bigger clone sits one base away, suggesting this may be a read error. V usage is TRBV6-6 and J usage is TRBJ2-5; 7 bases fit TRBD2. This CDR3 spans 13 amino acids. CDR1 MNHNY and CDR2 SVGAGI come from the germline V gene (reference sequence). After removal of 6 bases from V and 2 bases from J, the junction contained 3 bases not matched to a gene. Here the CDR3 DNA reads TGTGCCAGCAGCCGGGACTATCAAGAGACCCAGTACTTC. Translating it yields CASSRDYQETQYF.

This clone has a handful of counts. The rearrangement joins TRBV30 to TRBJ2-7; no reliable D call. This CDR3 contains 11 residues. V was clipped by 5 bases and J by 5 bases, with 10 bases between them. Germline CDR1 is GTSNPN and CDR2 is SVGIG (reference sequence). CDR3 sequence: CAWGMLDEQYF. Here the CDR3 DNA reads TGTGCCTGGGGGATGTTGGACGAGCAGTACTTC.

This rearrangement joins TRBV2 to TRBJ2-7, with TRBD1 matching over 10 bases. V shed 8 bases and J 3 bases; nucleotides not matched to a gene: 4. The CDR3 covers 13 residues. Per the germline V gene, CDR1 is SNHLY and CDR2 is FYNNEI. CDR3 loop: CASSGQGYYEQYF. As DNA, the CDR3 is TGTGCCAGCTCGGGACAGGGGTACTACGAGCAGTACTTC.

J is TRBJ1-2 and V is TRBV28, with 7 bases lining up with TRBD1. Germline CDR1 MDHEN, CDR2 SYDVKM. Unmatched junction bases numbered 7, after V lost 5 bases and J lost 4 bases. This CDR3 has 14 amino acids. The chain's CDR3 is CASSGTANFYGYTF. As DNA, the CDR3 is TGTGCCAGCAGTGGGACAGCGAATTTCTATGGCTACACCTTC.

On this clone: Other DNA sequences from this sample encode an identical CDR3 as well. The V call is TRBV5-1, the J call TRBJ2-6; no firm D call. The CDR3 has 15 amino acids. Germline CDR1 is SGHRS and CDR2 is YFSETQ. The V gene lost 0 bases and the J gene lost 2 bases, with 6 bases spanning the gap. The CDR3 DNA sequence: TGCGCCAGCAGCTTGGGGGTCCCTGGGGCCAACGTCCTGACTTTC. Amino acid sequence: CASSLGVPGANVLTF.

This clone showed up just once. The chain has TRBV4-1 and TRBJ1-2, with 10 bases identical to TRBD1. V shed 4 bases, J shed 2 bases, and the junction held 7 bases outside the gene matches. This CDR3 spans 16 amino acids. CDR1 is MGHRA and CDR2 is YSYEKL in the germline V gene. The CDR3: CASSRQPGQGNYGYTF. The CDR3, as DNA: TGCGCCAGCAGCCGGCAACCGGGACAGGGGAACTATGGCTACACCTTC.

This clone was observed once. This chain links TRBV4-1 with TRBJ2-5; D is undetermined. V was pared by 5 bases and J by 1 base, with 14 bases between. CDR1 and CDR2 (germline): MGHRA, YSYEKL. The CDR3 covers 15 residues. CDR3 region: CASSVQSDGQETQYF. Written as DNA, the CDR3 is TGCGCCAGCAGCGTCCAATCGGACGGCCAAGAGACCCAGTACTTC.

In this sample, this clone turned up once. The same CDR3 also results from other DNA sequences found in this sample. CDR3 sequence (DNA): TGCGCCAGCAGCTTGGTTTCGGGCACTGAAGCTTTCTTT. Protein sequence: CASSLVSGTEAFF. This chain uses TRBV5-1 with TRBJ1-1; no firm D call. CDR1 and CDR2 (germline): SGHRS, YFSETQ. This CDR3 region has 13 residues. Trimming left V 0 bases short and J 4 bases short, with 7 bases between.

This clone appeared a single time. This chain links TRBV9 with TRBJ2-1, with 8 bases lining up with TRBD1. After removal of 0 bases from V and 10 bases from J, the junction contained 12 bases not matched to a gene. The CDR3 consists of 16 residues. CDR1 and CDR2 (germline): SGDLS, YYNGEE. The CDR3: CASSVDGTGTFREQFF. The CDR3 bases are TGTGCCAGCAGCGTAGACGGGACAGGAACTTTCAGGGAGCAGTTCTTC.

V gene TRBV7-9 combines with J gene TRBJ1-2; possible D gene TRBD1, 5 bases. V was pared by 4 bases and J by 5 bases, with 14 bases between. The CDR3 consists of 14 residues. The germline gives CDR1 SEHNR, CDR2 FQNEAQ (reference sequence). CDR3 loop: CASSSATAWYGYTF. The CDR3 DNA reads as TGTGCCAGCAGCTCAGCGACAGCCTGGTATGGCTACACCTTC.

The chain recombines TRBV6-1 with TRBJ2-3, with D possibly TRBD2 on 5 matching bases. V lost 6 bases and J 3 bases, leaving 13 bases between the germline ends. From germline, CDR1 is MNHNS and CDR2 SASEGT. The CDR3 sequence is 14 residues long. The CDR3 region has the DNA TGTGCCAGCAGCTCTAGCCCGGGGACAGATACGCAGTATTTT. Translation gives CASSSSPGTDTQYF.

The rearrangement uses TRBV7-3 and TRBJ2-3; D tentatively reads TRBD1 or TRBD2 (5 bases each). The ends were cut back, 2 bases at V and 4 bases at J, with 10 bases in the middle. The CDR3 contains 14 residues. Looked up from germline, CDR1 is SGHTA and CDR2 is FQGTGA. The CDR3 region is CASSLLGVADTQYF. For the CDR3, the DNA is TGTGCCAGCAGCTTATTGGGGGTAGCAGATACGCAGTATTTT. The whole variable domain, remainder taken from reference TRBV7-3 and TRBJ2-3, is GAGVSQTPSNKVTEKGKYVELRCDPISGHTALYWYRQSLGQGPEFLIYFQGTGAADDSGLPNDRFFAVRPEGSVSTLKIQRTERGDSAVYLCASSLLGVADTQYFGPGTRLTVL.

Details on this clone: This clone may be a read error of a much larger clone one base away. The CDR3 DNA sequence: TGTGCCAGCAGCTTTAGAGATAGCAATCAGCCCCAGCATTTT. Translated, it gives CASSFRDSNQPQHF. This rearrangement joins TRBV7-9 to TRBJ1-5; D unresolved. The V end was cut by 3 bases, the J end by 0 bases, with 6 bases between. CDR3 size: 14 residues. Germline values: CDR1 SEHNR, CDR2 FQNEAQ (reference sequence).

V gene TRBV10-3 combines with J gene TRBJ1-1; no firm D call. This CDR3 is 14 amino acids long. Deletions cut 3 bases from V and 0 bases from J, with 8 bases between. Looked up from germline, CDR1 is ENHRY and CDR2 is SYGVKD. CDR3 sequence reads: CAISDPWVNTEAFF. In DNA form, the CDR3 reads TGTGCCATCAGTGATCCCTGGGTGAACACTGAAGCTTTCTTT.